This is a list of T cell receptor beta chains from one sample in a study of blood T cell repertoires in COVID-19. Profiling relied on immunoSEQ multiplex PCR, and the TCRdb table lists in-frame clones only, not all of them. This table has some 40,000 clones, about nine tenths appearing once. The sequenced material came from peripheral blood. All receptors derive from a woman in her 30s in a cohort sampled during active COVID-19. Both conserved end residues are part of each CDR3. The order of the fields is V gene, D gene, CDR3 protein. The D gene is left open where the match is weak.

V: TRBV10-2; D: -; CDR3: CASSVKSGGNYGYTF
V: TRBV11-3; D: -; CDR3: CASRTPGDTQYF
V: TRBV2; D: TRBD1; CDR3: CASAPGTGGSDTQYF
V: TRBV6-5; D: -; CDR3: CASSSQGNEQYF
V: TRBV7-2; D: TRBD2; CDR3: CASSLEGTTANIQYF
V: TRBV10-3; D: TRBD2; CDR3: CAIRNSGSSYEQYF
V: TRBV9; D: -; CDR3: CASSVPRGGNTDTQYF
V: TRBV10-3; D: TRBD2; CDR3: CAIGTGGAREQFF
V: TRBV15; D: -; CDR3: CATSRDETGNYGYTF
V: TRBV5-1; D: TRBD1; CDR3: CASRTIGTGSHNEQFF
V: TRBV6-5; D: -; CDR3: CASTRAGFSGNTIYF
V: TRBV30; D: -; CDR3: CAWSLFNEQFF
V: TRBV24-1; D: -; CDR3: CATSAPGHSTEAFF
V: TRBV28; D: -; CDR3: CASLTRVLRTEAFF
V: TRBV30; D: -; CDR3: CAWSRGGGYTF
V: TRBV5-1; D: -; CDR3: CASSPLATNEKLFF
V: TRBV5-5; D: TRBD2; CDR3: CASRMAAGVAYNEQFF
V: TRBV24-1; D: -; CDR3: CATETPGGGEQYF
V: TRBV18; D: TRBD1; CDR3: CASSSYQGQISYEQYF
V: TRBV28; D: TRBD2; CDR3: CASSFGGLAGPGTGELFF
V: TRBV6-5; D: TRBD1; CDR3: CASSGQAYSYEQYF
V: TRBV7-8; D: -; CDR3: CASSLDPSSYYEQYF
V: TRBV7-2; D: -; CDR3: CASSLGAFGVTGELFF
V: TRBV30; D: TRBD2; CDR3: CAWSDLAGSYNEQFF
V: TRBV30; D: TRBD2; CDR3: CAWSPTTSGIQQFF
V: TRBV24-1; D: TRBD2; CDR3: CATSDKGPKAGTQYF
V: TRBV21-1; D: -; CDR3: CASKYSRAGVVPILDEQYF
V: TRBV6-5; D: -; CDR3: CASATISYEQYF
V: TRBV5-1; D: -; CDR3: CASSLDTRSSYNSPLHF
V: TRBV11-2; D: TRBD1; CDR3: CASSLGGTGDSPLHF
V: TRBV28; D: -; CDR3: CASRVGLTSTDTQYF
V: TRBV27; D: -; CDR3: CASLSARGNTGELFF
V: TRBV5-1; D: TRBD2; CDR3: CASSSRGLVRGNEQFF
V: TRBV4-1; D: -; CDR3: CASSQGLGANTGELFF
V: TRBV11-2; D: TRBD1; CDR3: CASSRDRSYEQYF
V: TRBV11-2; D: TRBD2; CDR3: CASSLDRAGGSEQYF
V: TRBV7-9; D: TRBD2; CDR3: CASSENWREEVETQYF
V: TRBV6-5; D: -; CDR3: CASSYLTGNSNQPQHF
V: TRBV5-6; D: TRBD2; CDR3: CASSLDATSGTYFYEQYF
V: TRBV11-3; D: TRBD1; CDR3: CASSSNTGGKGYEQYF
V: TRBV7-3; D: -; CDR3: CASSLTGRIESPLHF
V: TRBV27; D: TRBD1; CDR3: CASSLRSGGGDSYNEQFF